This TCR beta chain was found in a study of blood T cells in healthy people across ages. Whole-study context: Template switching recovered approximately one barcoded beta molecule for every two T cells.

Primed by a sample-barcoded 5' primer and a J-beta primer mix, a second PCR proceeded for 7 to 11 cycles. TCRdb reanalysed the 5' RACE reads using MiXCR and keeps one entry per CDR3 protein. The table lists hundreds of thousands of distinct CDR3 sequences, roughly 50% of them singletons. Trimming cost V 5 bases and J 5 bases, with 12 bases left between them. Germline V gene lookup returns CDR1 MGHRA and CDR2 YSYEKL. The CDR3 has 14 residues. This TCR came from a middle-aged man in good health. The chain employs TRBV4-1 and TRBJ1-4, with D hard to call. Sequencing was performed on blood. The CDR3 DNA is TGCGCCAGCAGCTTAGGAGGATTGAATGAAAAACTGTTTTTT. It yields the protein CASSLGGLNEKLFF.